The 23 T cell receptor beta chains reported below all come from one sample, sequenced in a study of vaccination effects on CD4 cells after COVID-19 (dated 2022 in TCRdb). Libraries were made using the immunoSEQ multiplex PCR assay. In its TCRdb copy, this immuneACCESS table keeps in-frame sequences only and misses some clones. Where compared with another copy, unresolved V genes explain less than half of these, and the others have no known cause. The sample contains 50,000 to 65,000 clones, 75% to 90% of them found a single time. 2.4% of the sample lies in the top ten. No antigens are known for them. In the ViraFEST assay, PBMC were stimulated with viral peptide pools, and TCR sequencing was then used to find antigen-specific CD4+ T cell clonotypes based on their expansion. After 10 to 11 days of culture, CD4+ T cells were isolated with the EasySep CD4+ T cell isolation kit. This specimen consisted of CD4+ T cells from PBMCs cultured with HCoV-229E spike peptides, obtained before COVID-19 vaccination. The cell subset or site label, as the study defines it: HCoV-229E spike overlapping peptide pool stimulation. Receptors were obtained from a human donor who received a COVID-19 vaccine.

A single count supports this clone. The rearrangement uses TRBV27 and TRBJ1-1; D not certain. The CDR3 totals 15 residues. CDR1 is MNHEY, CDR2 SMNVEV, per germline (reference sequence). V lost 7 bases and J lost 2, with 17 bases in between. This CDR3 is CASNWANGVNTEAFF. In DNA form, the CDR3 reads TGTGCCAGCAATTGGGCGAATGGGGTAAACACTGAAGCTTTCTTT.

Worth noting for this clone: In the same sample, other DNA sequences code for this CDR3. V is TRBV7-3 and J is TRBJ1-1; unclear D gene. CDR1 is SGHTA and CDR2 is FQGTGA in the germline V gene. V gave up 3 bases and J gave up 1 base, with 6 bases separating them. The CDR3 consists of 13 residues. This CDR3 is CASSLGENTEAFF. The CDR3 region has the DNA TGTGCCAGCAGCTTGGGCGAGAACACTGAAGCTTTCTTT.

This clone was observed a single time. This rearrangement joins TRBV9 to TRBJ1-5, with a possible D match to TRBD1 (6 bases). The CDR3 runs 16 residues. Germline CDR1 is SGDLS and CDR2 is YYNGEE. The ends were cut back, 4 bases at V and 2 bases at J, with 16 bases in the middle. The CDR3 coding sequence is TGTGCCAGCAGCCCGGGGGGGGGCGTGGGCAATCAGCCCCAGCATTTT. Translation gives CASSPGGGVGNQPQHF.

DNA of the CDR3: TGTGCCAGCAGCCAAGGACTAGAGCTCACAGATACGCAGTATTTT. Protein: CASSQGLELTDTQYF. V is TRBV3-1 (or the pseudogene TRBV3-2) and J is TRBJ2-3; D might be TRBD2 (6 bases). Germline V gene sequence: CDR1 LGHDT, CDR2 YNNKEL (reference sequence). V was shortened by 1 base and J by 2 bases, with 10 bases between the two germline ends. The CDR3 extends over 15 amino acids.

CDR3 nucleotides: TGTGCCAGCACCTTCACCGGATATGGCTACACCTTC. Its protein product is CASTFTGYGYTF. The chain couples TRBV12-3 or TRBV12-4 to TRBJ1-2; D not resolved. V dropped 7 bases and J dropped 5 bases, with 11 bases sitting between them. The CDR3 covers 12 residues.

This clone was seen once. The rearrangement uses TRBV18 and TRBJ2-6; maybe TRBD2 (5 bases). CDR3 length: 17 residues. V dropped 1 base and J dropped 0 bases, with 10 bases sitting between them. Germline CDR1 KGHSH, CDR2 LQKENI. CDR3 nucleotide sequence: TGTGCCAGCTCACCACGTGCGGGCCTCTCTGGGGCCAACGTCCTGACTTTC. Translation: CASSPRAGLSGANVLTF.

The J gene is TRBJ2-7, the V gene TRBV2, with TRBD1 matching 9 bases. Trimming at V came to 4 bases and at J to 6 bases, leaving 4 bases not matched to a gene. In germline, CDR1 is SNHLY, CDR2 FYNNEI. The CDR3 has 13 residues. The CDR3 coding sequence is TGTGCCAGCAGTGCTGGACAGGGGTTCGAGCAGTACGTC. Protein sequence: CASSAGQGFEQYV.

Written as DNA, the CDR3 is TGTGCCAGCAGCTCCCCGGGGACTGCGCAGTATTTT. It is translated as CASSSPGTAQYF. The chain joins TRBV7-3 to TRBJ2-3, with a possible D match to TRBD2 (6 bases). Trimming removed 4 bases from V and 10 bases from J, with 12 bases in between. This CDR3 is built from 12 residues. Looked up from germline, CDR1 is SGHTA and CDR2 is FQGTGA. Full variable domain (rest looked up from reference TRBV7-3 and TRBJ2-3): GAGVSQTPSNKVTEKGKYVELRCDPISGHTALYWYRQSLGQGPEFLIYFQGTGAADDSGLPNDRFFAVRPEGSVSTLKIQRTERGDSAVYLCASSSPGTAQYFGPGTRLTVL.

The chain is built from TRBV20-1 and TRBJ2-7, with 10 bases fitting TRBD2. V shed 1 base and J 9 bases; nucleotides not matched to a gene: 0. CDR1 is DFQATT, CDR2 SNEGSKA, per germline (reference sequence). This CDR3 is built from 11 residues. The CDR3, as DNA: TGCAGTGCTAGAGGGACTAGCGGGCAGTACGTC. This sequence encodes CSARGTSGQYV.

The chain joins TRBV5-1 to TRBJ1-2; D unresolved. Looked up from germline, CDR1 is SGHRS and CDR2 is YFSETQ. V was trimmed by 2 bases and J by 7 bases, leaving 12 bases between them. The CDR3 is 13 residues long. CDR3 loop: CASSFEGLGGYTF. The CDR3, as DNA: TGCGCCAGCAGCTTTGAGGGTTTGGGTGGCTACACCTTC.

This chain joins TRBV2 and TRBJ1-1; no clear D gene. From germline, CDR1 is SNHLY and CDR2 FYNNEI. There are 14 residues in the CDR3. V shed 4 bases and J shed 0 bases, with 9 bases lying between them. The CDR3 reads CASSVAALNTEAFF. The CDR3 DNA follows: TGTGCCAGCAGTGTAGCGGCATTGAACACTGAAGCTTTCTTT. The full variable domain, in which reference TRBV2 and TRBJ1-1 provide the parts outside the CDR3, is EPEVTQTPSHQVTQMGQEVILRCVPISNHLYFYWYRQILGQKVEFLVSFYNNEISEKSEIFDDQFSVERPDGSNFTLKIRSTKLEDSAMYFCASSVAALNTEAFFGQGTRLTVV.

The chain is built from TRBV24-1 and TRBJ1-2, with D tentatively TRBD1 (5 bases). This CDR3 contains 13 residues. V lost 5 bases and J lost 7, with 13 bases in between. Germline CDR1 reads KGHDR; CDR2 reads SFDVKD. The CDR3: CATSGGNPIGYTF. CDR3 coding DNA: TGTGCCACCAGTGGGGGGAATCCGATTGGCTACACCTTC.

J is TRBJ2-3 and V is TRBV19; 7 bases agree with TRBD2. V was clipped by 2 bases and J by 3 bases; unmatched bases: 11. This CDR3 contains 17 residues. Germline CDR1 reads LNHDA; CDR2 reads SQIVND (reference sequence). The CDR3 here is CASSIRQGGGKTDTQYF. For the CDR3, the DNA is TGTGCCAGTAGTATACGGCAAGGCGGGGGAAAAACAGATACGCAGTATTTT.

V and J are TRBV5-4 and TRBJ1-2; 7 positions agree with TRBD1. CDR1 and CDR2 (germline): SGHNT, YYREEE (reference sequence). V trimming: 0 bases; J trimming: 5 bases; junction bases outside the gene matches: 7. The CDR3 sequence is 15 residues long. The CDR3 loop is CASSLATAGGYGYTF. DNA for the CDR3: TGTGCCAGCAGCTTGGCCACGGCAGGGGGTTATGGCTACACCTTC.

The chain has TRBV20-1 and TRBJ1-2, with 7 bases identical to TRBD1. The CDR3 totals 12 residues. V was pared by 3 bases and J by 4 bases, with 2 bases of the junction left unmatched. The germline gives CDR1 DFQATT, CDR2 SNEGSKA (reference sequence). The CDR3 sequence is CSASRDSYGYTF. The CDR3 nucleotides read TGCAGTGCTAGTAGGGACAGCTATGGCTACACCTTC.

The rearrangement joins TRBV6-5 to TRBJ2-5; the match to TRBD2 covers 9 bases. The germline V gene encodes CDR1 MNHEY and CDR2 SVGAGI. The CDR3 is 13 residues long. Unmatched junction bases numbered 3, after V lost 5 bases and J lost 5 bases. The CDR3 sequence: CASSLAGTETQYF. Written as DNA, the CDR3 is TGTGCCAGCAGTCTAGCGGGGACGGAGACCCAGTACTTC.

The CDR3 DNA is TGTGCCAGCAGCCTTCTCGGACTAGCGGCGGAGACCCAGTACTTC. It translates to CASSLLGLAAETQYF. This chain uses TRBV3-1 (or the pseudogene TRBV3-2) with TRBJ2-5; 10 nucleotides line up with TRBD2. The CDR3 runs 15 residues. V lost 4 bases to trimming and J lost 5 bases; unmatched junction nucleotides: 7. The germline V gene encodes CDR1 LGHDT and CDR2 YNNKEL (reference sequence).

This clone showed up just once. The chain carries TRBV6-5 and TRBJ1-1; the match to TRBD1 covers 7 bases. In germline, CDR1 is MNHEY, CDR2 SVGAGI. The V segment lost 5 bases and the J segment 5 bases; nucleotides outside the gene matches: 11. This CDR3 has 15 residues. The CDR3 DNA reads TGTGCCAGCAGTCGTTTACAGGGGCTAGGGACTGAAGCTTTCTTT. It translates to CASSRLQGLGTEAFF.

V and J are TRBV18 and TRBJ1-2, with D maybe TRBD1 (6 bases). CDR1 and CDR2 (germline): KGHSH, LQKENI. Trimming took off 3 bases at V and 4 bases at J, with 12 bases between the two ends. The CDR3 covers 14 residues. The CDR3 reads CASSPGQLFYGYTF. The CDR3, as DNA: TGTGCCAGCTCACCGGGACAACTATTCTATGGCTACACCTTC.

The rearrangement links TRBV19 to TRBJ2-7; 7 positions agree with TRBD2. Germline loops: CDR1 LNHDA, CDR2 SQIVND (reference sequence). CDR3 length: 15 amino acids. Germline trimming cut 4 bases from V and 0 bases from J; bases unmatched to any gene: 6. The CDR3 DNA sequence: TGTGCCAGTAGTACGGGGACGGGAGGCTCCTACGAGCAGTACGTC. Translated: CASSTGTGGSYEQYV.

The V call is TRBV21-1, the J call TRBJ1-1; the table names TRBD1, a call not compared with the DNA. TRBV21-1 corresponds to a pseudogene. The CDR3 is made up of 15 amino acids. CDR3 sequence reads: CASSSRTGESTEAFF. The CDR3 DNA is TGTGCCAGCAGCAGCCGGACAGGAGAGAGCACTGAAGCTTTCTTT.

This chain uses TRBV29-1 with TRBJ2-6; D may be TRBD2 (6 bases). With 1 base removed from V and 0 bases from J, the gap between germline ends came to 10 bases. Looked up from germline, CDR1 is SQVTM and CDR2 is ANQGSEA. The CDR3 sequence is 16 residues long. The CDR3 loop reads CSVEGPGGSGANVLTF. The CDR3 bases are TGCAGCGTTGAAGGACCCGGGGGCTCTGGGGCCAACGTCCTGACTTTC.

The chain couples TRBV9 to TRBJ2-5, with TRBD2 identical over 9 bases. Germline values: CDR1 SGDLS, CDR2 YYNGEE. The CDR3 is 13 amino acids. Germline trimming cut 5 bases from V and 8 bases from J; bases unmatched to any gene: 7. In nucleotides, the CDR3 is TGTGCCAGCAGTGATGAGCGGGGGGTAACCCAGTACTTC. Residues: CASSDERGVTQYF.